Listed below are T cell receptor beta chains from one sample, sequenced in a study of OX40 agonist ivuxolimab in advanced cancers. Generated by immunoSEQ multiplex PCR, the TCRdb table keeps only in-frame clones and is missing some. The repertoire includes around 94,000 clones, about nine tenths of them detected once, and around 0.3% sits in the top ten. Sequenced here: CD4+ or CD8+ T cells sorted from blood, sampled in a trial of the OX40 agonist ivuxolimab. The receptors derive from an adult with an advanced solid tumor such as melanoma, head and neck, liver or kidney cancer. CDR3s include the opening cysteine and the closing phenylalanine or tryptophan. Each record gives: clone size, J gene, V gene, D gene, CDR3 DNA, CDR3 protein. The D gene is left open where the match is weak. Expanded clones are given a class, and other clones once, few, many or no size at all.

size: .
J: TRBJ1-4
V: TRBV2
D: TRBD1
DNA: TGTGCCAGCATTGTTCGACAGGGTAATGAAAAACTGTTTTTT
CDR3: CASIVRQGNEKLFF

size: .
J: TRBJ2-5
V: TRBV10-3
D: TRBD2
DNA: TGTGCCATCAGCCCGGCCGATAGCGGGGGGGCGCGGGAGACCCAGTACTTC
CDR3: CAISPADSGGARETQYF

size: .
J: TRBJ1-1
V: TRBV5-1
D: TRBD1
DNA: TGCGCCAGCAGCTACGGGACAGGGGGACCTGAAGCTTTCTTT
CDR3: CASSYGTGGPEAFF

size: .
J: TRBJ1-2
V: TRBV11-2
D: .
DNA: TGTGCCAGCAGCGCCACCCAGACCGTCAACTATGGCTACACCTTC
CDR3: CASSATQTVNYGYTF

size: .
J: TRBJ1-2
V: TRBV27
D: .
DNA: TGTGCCAGCAGTTTATCGTATGGAGCTGCCTATGGCTACACCTTC
CDR3: CASSLSYGAAYGYTF

size: .
J: TRBJ1-3
V: TRBV19
D: .
DNA: TGTGCCAGTAGTATCGGCCGGAACACCATATATTTT
CDR3: CASSIGRNTIYF

size: .
J: TRBJ2-7
V: TRBV30
D: .
DNA: TGTGCCTGGAGCCTTAGCGGCCTCTCCTACGAGCAGTACTTC
CDR3: CAWSLSGLSYEQYF

size: .
J: TRBJ1-1
V: TRBV2
D: .
DNA: TGTGCCAGCAGTGCCAGGACTGAAGCTTTCTTT
CDR3: CASSARTEAFF

size: .
J: TRBJ1-1
V: TRBV4-2
D: .
DNA: TGTGCCAGCAGCCAAGAGTTAGCAGGGGTGGTTGAAGCTTTCTTT
CDR3: CASSQELAGVVEAFF

size: once
J: TRBJ2-3
V: TRBV7-2
D: .
DNA: TGTGCCAGCAGCAGCCGGGGGGCCGGGTCGCCAGATACGCAGTATTTT
CDR3: CASSSRGAGSPDTQYF

size: .
J: TRBJ2-1
V: TRBV2
D: .
DNA: TGTGCCAGCAGTGACCTGGCTGAGCAGTTCTTC
CDR3: CASSDLAEQFF

size: .
J: TRBJ1-2
V: TRBV7-2
D: .
DNA: TGTGCCAGCAGCTTAGGTCGGGGTTACTATGGCTACACCTTC
CDR3: CASSLGRGYYGYTF

size: few
J: TRBJ2-6
V: TRBV7-8
D: .
DNA: TGTGCCAGCAGCTCTAGTGGGACATCTGGGGCCAACGTCCTGACTTTC
CDR3: CASSSSGTSGANVLTF

size: .
J: TRBJ1-1
V: TRBV5-4
D: TRBD1
DNA: TGTGCCAGCAGCCCCAGGGGGCGCGGGAACACTGAAGCTTTCTTT
CDR3: CASSPRGRGNTEAFF

size: .
J: TRBJ2-3
V: TRBV9
D: TRBD1
DNA: TGTGCCAGCAGCGTAGGAGGACAGGGGAAGATTCAGGATACGCAGTATTTT
CDR3: CASSVGGQGKIQDTQYF

size: .
J: TRBJ1-2
V: TRBV20-1
D: .
DNA: TGCAGTGCTAGACGGGGGGATGGCTACACCTTC
CDR3: CSARRGDGYTF

size: .
J: TRBJ2-5
V: TRBV5-1
D: .
DNA: TGCGCCAGCAAGTGGGACAATACTCAAGAGACCCAGTACTTC
CDR3: CASKWDNTQETQYF

size: .
J: TRBJ2-1
V: TRBV7-2
D: TRBD2
DNA: TGTGCCAGCAGCATTAGCGGGGGGATCTACAATGAGCAGTTCTTC
CDR3: CASSISGGIYNEQFF

size: .
J: TRBJ2-7
V: TRBV5-6
D: TRBD1
DNA: TGTGCCAGCAGCCGACAGGGGTTCTCCTACGAGCAGTACTTC
CDR3: CASSRQGFSYEQYF

size: .
J: TRBJ1-4
V: TRBV30
D: .
DNA: TGTGCCTGGACTGGGGCAACTAATGAAAAACTGTTTTTT
CDR3: CAWTGATNEKLFF

size: once
J: TRBJ2-1
V: TRBV7-8
D: .
DNA: TGTGCCAGCAGCTTAGTAGACAGCCATTACAATGAGCAGTTCTTC
CDR3: CASSLVDSHYNEQFF

size: .
J: TRBJ1-1
V: TRBV11-2
D: .
DNA: TGTGCCAGCAGAGCAAGACAGCCGCCTCCGAGGGACACTGAAGCTTTCTTT
CDR3: CASRARQPPPRDTEAFF

size: .
J: TRBJ2-1
V: TRBV5-1
D: .
DNA: TGCGCCAGCAGCTTGAACCGGGGGAGCTCCTACAATGAGCAGTTCTTC
CDR3: CASSLNRGSSYNEQFF

size: .
J: TRBJ1-2
V: TRBV6-5
D: TRBD1
DNA: TGTGCCACCAGGGGGGGGCAGTCCTGGGGCTACACCTTC
CDR3: CATRGGQSWGYTF

size: once
J: TRBJ2-1
V: TRBV9
D: .
DNA: TGTGCCAGCAGCGTAGGCCAGGGTGACTACAATGAGCAGTTCTTC
CDR3: CASSVGQGDYNEQFF

size: .
J: TRBJ2-3
V: TRBV7-9
D: .
DNA: TGTGCCAGCAGCCCTCGGGATACGCAGTATTTT
CDR3: CASSPRDTQYF

size: .
J: TRBJ1-1
V: TRBV7-2
D: .
DNA: TGTGCCAGCAGCTCACTACCTACACCTGAAAGCGGTCAGGCTTTCTTT
CDR3: CASSSLPTPESGQAFF

size: .
J: TRBJ2-2
V: TRBV5-1
D: .
DNA: TGCGCCAGCAGCTTGGCACAGGGCGGCACCGGGGAGCTGTTTTTT
CDR3: CASSLAQGGTGELFF

size: .
J: TRBJ1-4
V: TRBV6-5
D: TRBD1
DNA: TGTGCCAGCAGTTACCCGGGACAGGGTTATGAAAAACTGTTTTTT
CDR3: CASSYPGQGYEKLFF

size: .
J: TRBJ2-4
V: TRBV2
D: .
DNA: TGTGCCAGCAGTGCTGGATATCAGGGAGCCAAAAACATTCAGTACTTC
CDR3: CASSAGYQGAKNIQYF

size: .
J: TRBJ1-1
V: TRBV9
D: .
DNA: TGTGCCAGCAGCGTCGGGGCGGGCACTGAAGCTTTCTTT
CDR3: CASSVGAGTEAFF

size: .
J: TRBJ2-5
V: TRBV29-1
D: TRBD1
DNA: TGCAGCGTTAAGACAGGGTATGAGACCCAGTACTTC
CDR3: CSVKTGYETQYF

size: .
J: TRBJ1-5
V: TRBV11-1
D: .
DNA: TGTGCCAGCAGCTTAGCAGCCACAGGGACGCCCCAGCATTTT
CDR3: CASSLAATGTPQHF

size: .
J: TRBJ1-2
V: TRBV7-8
D: .
DNA: TGTGCCAGCAGCTTAGGCCTGAGCTATGGCTACACCTTC
CDR3: CASSLGLSYGYTF

size: .
J: TRBJ1-2
V: TRBV27
D: .
DNA: TGTGCCACTCGGAGGGCCTCGAGGGGCTATGGCTACACCTTC
CDR3: CATRRASRGYGYTF

size: .
J: TRBJ1-6
V: TRBV4-3
D: .
DNA: TGCGCCAGCAGCCAAGGGGGGGCACGGCAAACCCGTGGGAATTCACCCCTCCACTTT
CDR3: CASSQGGARQTRGNSPLHF

size: .
J: TRBJ2-3
V: TRBV2
D: TRBD2
DNA: TGTGCCAGCAGTGAATGGCGGGGGGGCCAGGGTACGCAGTATTTT
CDR3: CASSEWRGGQGTQYF

size: .
J: TRBJ2-4
V: TRBV7-2
D: .
DNA: TGTGCCAGCAGCTTAGTGGCAGGGAGAACCCAAAACATTCAGTACTTC
CDR3: CASSLVAGRTQNIQYF

size: .
J: TRBJ1-5
V: TRBV9
D: .
DNA: TGTGCCAGCAGCGTCAGACAGGATCAGCCCCAGCATTTT
CDR3: CASSVRQDQPQHF

size: once
J: TRBJ2-3
V: TRBV5-1
D: TRBD2
DNA: TGCGCCAGCAGCGCGGGGGTAGATACGCAGTATTTT
CDR3: CASSAGVDTQYF

size: .
J: TRBJ1-1
V: TRBV6-5
D: TRBD1
DNA: TGTGCCAGCGACAGGGGTCCGAACACTGAAGCTTTCTTT
CDR3: CASDRGPNTEAFF

size: .
J: TRBJ2-5
V: TRBV2
D: .
DNA: TGTGCCAGCAGTGGGCCTAGCCTAGGGACCCAGTACTTC
CDR3: CASSGPSLGTQYF

size: few
J: TRBJ2-3
V: TRBV9
D: TRBD2
DNA: TGTGCCAGCAGCGTAAGTAGCGGGCCGACGGGGGATACGCAGTATTTT
CDR3: CASSVSSGPTGDTQYF

size: .
J: TRBJ2-2
V: TRBV10-3
D: .
DNA: TGTGCCATCAGGGTACAGCACACCGGGGAGCTGTTTTTT
CDR3: CAIRVQHTGELFF

size: .
J: TRBJ2-5
V: TRBV7-8
D: .
DNA: TGTGCCAGCAGCTTAGAACCCATTACGGAGACCCAGTACTTC
CDR3: CASSLEPITETQYF

size: .
J: TRBJ2-2
V: TRBV9
D: .
DNA: TGTGCCAGCAGCGTAGCCGGGGAGCCCCGCGGGGAGCTGTTTTTT
CDR3: CASSVAGEPRGELFF

size: .
J: TRBJ2-5
V: TRBV9
D: .
DNA: TGTGCCAGCAGCGAGAACCGGGGACCGACCCAGTACTTC
CDR3: CASSENRGPTQYF

size: .
J: TRBJ2-6
V: TRBV4-3
D: .
DNA: TGCGCCAGCAGCCCCTCTGGGGCCAACGTCCTGACTTTC
CDR3: CASSPSGANVLTF

size: .
J: TRBJ1-2
V: TRBV15
D: TRBD1
DNA: TGTGCCACCAGCAGTGACACTACAGGGGGCTATGGCTACACCTTC
CDR3: CATSSDTTGGYGYTF

size: .
J: TRBJ2-1
V: TRBV6-5
D: TRBD2
DNA: TGTGCCAGCGTCCGGCGGGGGGCGTTCGACAATGAGCAGTTCTTC
CDR3: CASVRRGAFDNEQFF

size: .
J: TRBJ1-5
V: TRBV2
D: TRBD1
DNA: TGTGCCAGCATGAAGGACAGGGGCGGTCAGCCCCAGCATTTT
CDR3: CASMKDRGGQPQHF

size: .
J: TRBJ2-1
V: TRBV2
D: .
DNA: TGTGCCAGCACCCCCATAGGAACGAACTCCAATGAGCAGTTCTTC
CDR3: CASTPIGTNSNEQFF

size: once
J: TRBJ1-4
V: TRBV18
D: TRBD1
DNA: TGTGCCAGCTCAGGCGGACAGGGGGAAAAACTGTTTTTT
CDR3: CASSGGQGEKLFF

size: .
J: TRBJ1-1
V: TRBV6-5
D: .
DNA: TGTGCCAGCAGTCCGAGGGGGGAGAACACTGAAGCTTTCTTT
CDR3: CASSPRGENTEAFF

size: .
J: TRBJ1-2
V: TRBV5-4
D: .
DNA: TGTGCCAGCAGCTTGGGAGGGTTAGGCTACACCTTC
CDR3: CASSLGGLGYTF

size: .
J: TRBJ1-2
V: TRBV4-1
D: .
DNA: TGCGCCAGCAGCCAAGACCAGGGAAAAGGCTATGGCTACACCTTC
CDR3: CASSQDQGKGYGYTF

size: .
J: TRBJ2-1
V: TRBV10-3
D: TRBD1
DNA: TGTGCCAGCCTGGGACAGGGGATGGGCAATGAGCAGTTCTTC
CDR3: CASLGQGMGNEQFF

size: .
J: TRBJ1-6
V: TRBV11-2
D: .
DNA: TGTGCCAGCAGCTTAGATCGGGTAGAAAGCTCACCCCTCCACTTT
CDR3: CASSLDRVESSPLHF

size: .
J: TRBJ2-1
V: TRBV19
D: .
DNA: TGTGCCAGTCGGTCGGGGGGCACCTACAATGAGCAGTTCTTC
CDR3: CASRSGGTYNEQFF

size: few
J: TRBJ2-7
V: TRBV6-5
D: TRBD2
DNA: TGTGCCAGCAGTTACAGCGGGGACTTCTCCTACGAGCAGTACTTC
CDR3: CASSYSGDFSYEQYF